The rows below give T cell receptor beta chains drawn from one sample of a study of blood T cell repertoires in COVID-19. Profiled with immunoSEQ multiplex PCR; TCRdb holds only in-frame clones, not every one. The table shows hundreds of thousands of clones, with approximately 88% occurring only once. The source material was PBMCs or T cells enriched from blood (not recorded which). Every receptor here comes from a woman aged 35 to 49 who had recovered from COVID-19. Both conserved end residues are part of each CDR3. D genes are given only for firm matches. Clone size appears in some rows only: once, few, many, or a class for an expanded clone.

j_call d_call clone_size v_call cdr3_nt cdr3_aa
TRBJ2-7 NA NA TRBV9 TGTGCCAGCAACGTGAGCCGGGACATCTACGAGCAGTACTTC CASNVSRDIYEQYF
TRBJ1-1 TRBD1 NA TRBV19 TGTGCCAGTAGAGAACAGGGGGACACTGAAGCTTTCTTT CASREQGDTEAFF
TRBJ1-1 NA NA TRBV7-9 TGTGCCAGCAGCTTAGCTCTAGGGGTTGAAGCTTTCTTT CASSLALGVEAFF
TRBJ1-1 TRBD1 NA TRBV2 TGTGCCAGCAGTGTAAGAGGGACAGTGAACACTGAAGCTTTCTTT CASSVRGTVNTEAFF
TRBJ1-3 TRBD1 NA TRBV7-2 TGTGCCAGCAGCCCCCGACAGGGGCTAGGGTCTGGAAACACCATATATTTT CASSPRQGLGSGNTIYF
TRBJ2-7 TRBD1 NA TRBV6-1 TGTGCCAGCAGTGAGACAGGGGATGTCACTCCTCGCGGTAACGAGCAGTACTTC CASSETGDVTPRGNEQYF
TRBJ1-4 NA NA TRBV19 TGTGCCAGTAGCACTATTGGGGCCGATGAAAAACTGTTTTTT CASSTIGADEKLFF
TRBJ2-2 NA NA TRBV5-5 TGTGCCAGCAGCCCGATACCCCAGGTCGGGGAGCTGTTTTTT CASSPIPQVGELFF
TRBJ1-2 TRBD1 NA TRBV2 TGTGCCAGCAGTAAACAGGGGGCGGATGGCTACACCTTC CASSKQGADGYTF
TRBJ1-4 NA NA TRBV28 TGTGCCAGCAGTTTGTGGCAGGGGAGGGATGAAAAACTGTTTTTT CASSLWQGRDEKLFF
TRBJ1-2 NA NA TRBV30 TGTGCCTGGAGTCCGGGGACTGCCTATGGCTACACCTTC CAWSPGTAYGYTF
TRBJ2-7 NA NA TRBV20-1 TGCAGTGCTAGTGGCGCCAATCCCTACGAGCAGTACTTC CSASGANPYEQYF
TRBJ2-2 TRBD1 NA TRBV5-1 TGCGCCAGCAGCTTAACAGGGGGCGCGAGGGCCGGGGAGCTGTTTTTT CASSLTGGARAGELFF
TRBJ2-3 NA NA TRBV5-1 TGCGCCAGCAGCTTACAGGGTTCCCAAACTACAGATACGCAGTATTTT CASSLQGSQTTDTQYF
TRBJ1-1 NA NA TRBV6-5 TGTGCCAGCAGGAACGGAGGGAGGAACACTGAAGCTTTCTTT CASRNGGRNTEAFF
TRBJ2-7 NA NA TRBV19 TGTGCCAGTTCGGATACAGTCCCCCCCTTCAACGAGCAGTACTTC CASSDTVPPFNEQYF
TRBJ1-5 NA NA TRBV6-2/TRBV6-3 TGTGCCAGCAGTTACTCGTTCAGCTACTCGGGTCAGCCCCAGCATTTT CASSYSFSYSGQPQHF
TRBJ2-1 TRBD2 NA TRBV5-1 TGCGCCAGCAGCTTGCCGCTAGCGGGGTACAATGAGCAGTTCTTC CASSLPLAGYNEQFF
TRBJ2-7 TRBD2 few TRBV7-3 TGTGCCAGCAGCGCACTAGCGGGGCCCTACGAGCAGTACTTC CASSALAGPYEQYF
TRBJ2-3 TRBD1 NA TRBV5-1 TGCGCCAGCAGCCCGGACAGGGAGAGCACAGATACGCAGTATTTT CASSPDRESTDTQYF
TRBJ2-7 NA NA TRBV7-9 TGTGCCAGCAGTTGGACTGCCTACGAGCAGTACTTC CASSWTAYEQYF
TRBJ2-1 NA NA TRBV5-1 TGCGCCAGCAGCTTGAGTGAGCGGGCCCCTGAGGGTGAGCAGTTCTTC CASSLSERAPEGEQFF
TRBJ1-6 NA NA TRBV4-1 TGCGCCAGCAGCCAAGGGCAAACCAATTCACCCCTCCACTTT CASSQGQTNSPLHF
TRBJ1-5 TRBD1 NA TRBV7-8 TGTGCCAGCAGCTCTAACACAGGGGTAAATCAGCCCCAGCATTTT CASSSNTGVNQPQHF
TRBJ1-1 NA NA TRBV10-3 TGTGCCATCAGTGGATGGGAGGGCACTGAAGCTTTCTTT CAISGWEGTEAFF
TRBJ1-1 TRBD1 NA TRBV28 TGTGCCAGCAGTTTATGGGGTTCGGGACAGGGAGGAAGGACTGAAGCTTTCTTT CASSLWGSGQGGRTEAFF
TRBJ1-2 NA NA TRBV27 TGTGCCAGCAGTCTTACAGGGACCGGCTACACCTTC CASSLTGTGYTF
TRBJ1-5 NA once TRBV7-2 TGTGCCAGCAGCTCCCGGGTATCGACGGGCAATCAGCCCCAGCATTTT CASSSRVSTGNQPQHF
TRBJ2-7 TRBD1 NA TRBV12-3/TRBV12-4 TGTGCCAGCACCTCGACAGGGTGGGACGAGCAGTACTTC CASTSTGWDEQYF
TRBJ2-7 NA once TRBV3-1/TRBV3-2 TGTGCCAGCAGCCGGCGGGGGCTAGTAAACGAGCAGTACTTC CASSRRGLVNEQYF
TRBJ2-2 NA NA TRBV2 TGTGCCAGCAGCAGGGGTCACGGGGACACCGGGGAGCTGTTTTTT CASSRGHGDTGELFF
TRBJ2-6 TRBD1 NA TRBV18 TGTGCCAGCTCATCGGGACAGCTAAGCTCTGGGGCCAACGTCCTGACTTTC CASSSGQLSSGANVLTF
TRBJ2-7 NA NA TRBV5-6 TGTGCCAGCAAGGGGTTACTGGTTCCAATAACCTACGAGCAGTACTTC CASKGLLVPITYEQYF
TRBJ2-1 NA once TRBV28 TGTGCCAGCAGTCCGACTCTCCGGAGAAAAGAGAATGAGCAGTTCTTC CASSPTLRRKENEQFF
TRBJ1-2 NA NA TRBV7-9 TGTGCCAGCAGCTTAGACAGGGCTAACTATGGCTACACCTTC CASSLDRANYGYTF
TRBJ2-1 TRBD2 NA TRBV2 TGTGCCAGCAGCAAAACTTCGCTAGCGGGAGGGCATGAGCAGTTCTTC CASSKTSLAGGHEQFF
TRBJ1-1 TRBD1 NA TRBV12-3/TRBV12-4 TGTGCCAGCAGTCAAGGGGGCGGAGCTTTCTTT CASSQGGGAFF
TRBJ2-3 NA NA TRBV7-2 TGTGCCAGCAGCCCAGTGGGGCTCATAAGTTTGGGGAATACGCAGTATTTT CASSPVGLISLGNTQYF
TRBJ2-1 NA NA TRBV2 TGTGCCAGCAGTCGACTAGGTAGAGGGGGCGAGCAGTTCTTC CASSRLGRGGEQFF
TRBJ1-4 NA NA TRBV2 TGTGCCAGCAGTGAAGCGCCGGGTGAAAAACTGTTTTTT CASSEAPGEKLFF
TRBJ2-2 TRBD1 NA TRBV9 TGTGCCAGCGGATTCGAGGGGACAGAATCGAACACCGGGGAGCTGTTTTTT CASGFEGTESNTGELFF
TRBJ2-3 NA once TRBV19 TGTGCCAGTAGTAGCAGGGCCACAGATACGCAGTATTTT CASSSRATDTQYF
TRBJ2-3 TRBD1 NA TRBV2 TGTGCCAGCGCCGGACGGGACAGGGGGGCAGATACGCAGTATTTT CASAGRDRGADTQYF
TRBJ2-7 NA NA TRBV2 TGTGCCAGCAGCTCCTACGTTTCGACAGCGTCGTCCTACGAGCAGTACTTC CASSSYVSTASSYEQYF